A single sample is the source of the 17 T cell receptor beta chains below, sequenced in a study of CD8+ T cells in alopecia areata. Reverse transcription of extracted RNA yielded cDNA, which provided the sequencing template. Using immunoSEQ multiplex PCR, the repertoire was profiled, and TCRdb retains in-frame clones only, with some absent. The repertoire has under 300,000 clones, about two thirds of them found once; the top ten carry 1% to 1.5%. The starting material was CD4+ T cells sorted from blood, obtained at week 0. The receptor source for this set is a human donor with alopecia areata.

This sequence joins TRBV23-1 and TRBJ2-7; the match to TRBD1 covers 8 bases. TRBV23-1 is an open reading frame, and its role is uncertain. The CDR3 runs to 15 residues. V lost 4 bases to trimming and J lost 0 bases; unmatched junction nucleotides: 5. The CDR3 loop is CASSRQGKLSYEQYF. CDR3 coding DNA: TGCGCCAGCAGTCGACAGGGGAAACTCTCCTACGAGCAGTACTTC.

This clone has more than one count but fewer than ten. The V and J genes are TRBV29-1 and TRBJ2-5; D gene unclear. CDR3 length equals 13 residues. From germline, CDR1 is SQVTM and CDR2 ANQGSEA. Trimming removed 7 bases from V and 3 bases from J, with 15 bases in between. CDR3: CSDTRTVKETQYF. As DNA, the CDR3 is TGCAGCGACACCAGGACGGTGAAAGAGACCCAGTACTTC.

The table lists this clone with a few counts. V gene TRBV2 combines with J gene TRBJ2-7; 9 bases map to TRBD1. This CDR3 is built from 15 residues. Germline trimming cut 7 bases from V and 2 bases from J; bases unmatched to any gene: 9. CDR1 is SNHLY and CDR2 is FYNNEI in the germline V gene. CDR3 DNA sequence: TGTGCCAGCACCGACAGGACAGGGGATCCCTACGAGCAGTACTTC. Amino acids: CASTDRTGDPYEQYF.

This clone came up a few times. V and J are TRBV11-2 and TRBJ2-7; 7 bases match TRBD1. Germline V lookup: CDR1 SGHAT, CDR2 FQNNGV. J gave up 3 bases and V 0 bases, and 5 bases lay outside the gene matches. This CDR3 contains 15 residues. In DNA form, the CDR3 reads TGTGCCAGCAGCTTAGAAGGGACAGTAAACTACGAGCAGTACTTC. Residues: CASSLEGTVNYEQYF.

The chain joins TRBV5-4 to TRBJ1-4, with D uncertain. This CDR3 contains 15 residues. The germline V gene encodes CDR1 SGHNT and CDR2 YYREEE (reference sequence). V lost 0 bases to trimming and J lost 3 bases, with 9 bases between them. CDR3 coding DNA: TGTGCCAGCAGCTTGGCCGAGGGAGCTAATGAAAAACTGTTTTTT. It translates to CASSLAEGANEKLFF. Variable domain in full (rest from reference TRBV5-4 and TRBJ1-4): ETGVTQSPTHLIKTRGQQVTLRCSSQSGHNTVSWYQQALGQGPQFIFQYYREEENGRGNFPPRFSGLQFPNYSSELNVNALELDDSALYLCASSLAEGANEKLFFGSGTQLSVL.

The chain carries TRBV30 and TRBJ2-5; 8 bases fit TRBD2. With 7 bases clipped from V and 4 bases from J, the junction kept 5 bases outside the gene matches. The CDR3 totals 12 residues. Germline V CDR1 and CDR2: GTSNPN, SVGIG (reference sequence). The CDR3 DNA follows: TGTGCCTCCACTAGCGGAGGAGAGACCCAGTACTTC. It specifies CASTSGGETQYF.

The chain employs TRBV27 and TRBJ1-5; weak D call: TRBD1 (6 bases). The CDR3 extends over 13 amino acids. V was trimmed by 2 bases and J by 9 bases, leaving 11 bases between them. Germline V gene lookup returns CDR1 MNHEY and CDR2 SMNVEV (reference sequence). CDR3 coding DNA: TGTGCCAGCAGTTTAAAGGGGGACCGGCCCCAGCATTTT. This codes for CASSLKGDRPQHF.

This clone was seen a handful of times. The chain links TRBV7-3 to TRBJ2-3; D is perhaps TRBD2 (6 bases). In germline, CDR1 is SGHTA, CDR2 FQGTGA. The CDR3 consists of 15 residues. V lost 3 bases to trimming and J lost 1 base, with 11 bases between them. CDR3 in amino acids: CASSFNGGRTDTQYF. CDR3 sequence (DNA): TGTGCCAGCAGCTTCAACGGGGGACGCACAGATACGCAGTATTTT.

The V call is TRBV11-2, the J call TRBJ2-2; no firm D call. Trimming took off 6 bases at V and 6 bases at J, with 8 bases between the two ends. Looked up from germline, CDR1 is SGHAT and CDR2 is FQNNGV. The CDR3 is made up of 12 amino acids. DNA for the CDR3: TGTGCCAGCAGGCTAGGACCCGGGGAGCTGTTTTTT. It specifies CASRLGPGELFF.

The gene calls are TRBV5-6 and TRBJ1-4; tentatively, D is TRBD1 (5 bases). V was cut by 4 bases and J by 8 bases, with 15 bases left in between. Germline loops: CDR1 SGHDT, CDR2 YYEEEE. The CDR3 runs to 14 residues. The CDR3 DNA sequence: TGTGCCAGCAGCCTTACGGGACGTAACGAAAAACTGTTTTTT. The encoded protein is CASSLTGRNEKLFF.

V and J are TRBV30 and TRBJ2-6, with 7 bases matching TRBD2. Unmatched junction bases numbered 8, after V lost 2 bases and J lost 7 bases. Germline-derived CDR1 and CDR2 are GTSNPN and SVGIG (reference sequence). This CDR3 comprises 15 residues. CDR3 sequence reads: CAWSPKAGLANVLTF. The CDR3 DNA is TGTGCCTGGAGTCCTAAAGCGGGGTTAGCCAACGTCCTGACTTTC.

The CDR3 nucleotides read TGTGCCTGGAGCCGGGGGGCAGGGATAGGCTACGAGCAGTACTTC. Its protein product is CAWSRGAGIGYEQYF. The V gene is TRBV30, the J gene TRBJ2-7, with a possible D match to TRBD2 (7 bases). V lost 3 bases and J 3 bases, leaving 18 bases between the germline ends. This CDR3 region has 15 residues. Germline loops: CDR1 GTSNPN, CDR2 SVGIG (reference sequence).

This clone has more than one count but fewer than ten. The J gene is TRBJ2-3, the V gene TRBV30; TRBD1 agrees at 10 bases. The CDR3 contains 17 residues. Per the germline V gene, CDR1 is GTSNPN and CDR2 is SVGIG (reference sequence). Trimming cost V 1 base and J 6 bases; bases outside gene matches: 13. CDR3 residues: CAWSETLTGGAGDTQYF. The DNA for the CDR3 is TGTGCCTGGAGTGAAACCCTGACAGGGGGCGCAGGGGATACGCAGTATTTT.

V usage is TRBV5-1 and J usage is TRBJ2-3; 7 nucleotides match TRBD2. CDR1 and CDR2 (germline): SGHRS, YFSETQ. Trimming at V came to 1 base and at J to 2 bases, leaving 7 bases not matched to a gene. CDR3 length equals 16 residues. The CDR3: CASSLWSSGNTDTQYF. Here the CDR3 DNA reads TGCGCCAGCAGCTTGTGGTCTAGCGGCAACACAGATACGCAGTATTTT.

This clone was found a few times. The V call is TRBV5-5, the J call TRBJ2-1; perhaps D is TRBD1 or TRBD2 (5 bases each). V shed 7 bases and J shed 5 bases, with 13 bases lying between them. CDR3 length equals 13 residues. CDR1 is SGHKS and CDR2 is YYEKEE in the germline V gene (reference sequence). CDR3 nucleotides: TGTGCCAGCGTTTCTAGAGGGGACAATGAGCAGTTCTTC. Its translation: CASVSRGDNEQFF.

The chain joins TRBV25-1 to TRBJ2-1, with 8 bases that match TRBD2. The length of the CDR3 is 16 residues. The germline V gene has CDR1 MGHDK and CDR2 SYGVNS. The ends lost 0 bases at V and 5 bases at J; junction bases unmatched: 6. The CDR3 bases are TGTGCCAGCAGTGAATACCCAGCGGGGGAAGACAATGAGCAGTTCTTC. Amino acids: CASSEYPAGEDNEQFF.

The chain combines TRBV29-1 with TRBJ2-7; no definite D call. The V gene's germline CDR1 is SQVTM and CDR2 ANQGSEA. This CDR3 is built from 10 residues. Trimming shortened V by 5 bases and J by 5 bases, and 7 bases separated the two germline ends. The CDR3 protein is CSVRVHEQYF. CDR3 DNA: TGCAGCGTTAGGGTTCACGAGCAGTACTTC.